This T cell receptor beta chain was recorded in a study of spatial heterogeneity in lung cancer. Study information: Alpha-chain sequences were consistently detected less often than beta-chain sequences. For the average unique TCR and UMI combination, more than 8.5 occurrences appeared in raw reads.

Time point indicated: sample taken at primary tumor resection. A total of some 70 untreated early-stage non-small cell lung cancer patients served as donors. Unsorted tumor, nontumor lung tissue or cryopreserved PBMC supplied the whole RNA. This clonotype is judged medium-sized. CDR3 length equals 13 residues. Per the germline V gene, CDR1 is KGHDR and CDR2 is SFDVKD. The germline V and J ends were trimmed by 8 bases and 7 bases, with 16 bases remaining between them. TCRdb called the 5' RACE reads again in MiXCR, with one record for every CDR3 protein. The table lists thousands of distinct CDR3 sequences, 7.5% to 9% of them singletons.

This receptor was taken from a female donor with early-stage non-small cell lung cancer. The chain has TRBV24-1 and TRBJ1-2; a possible D gene is TRBD1 (6 bases). The material sequenced was normal lung tissue next to the tumor, taken at surgery. The CDR3 here is CATKAGADGGYTF. The CDR3 coding sequence is TGTGCCACCAAAGCAGGGGCGGATGGTGGCTACACCTTC.